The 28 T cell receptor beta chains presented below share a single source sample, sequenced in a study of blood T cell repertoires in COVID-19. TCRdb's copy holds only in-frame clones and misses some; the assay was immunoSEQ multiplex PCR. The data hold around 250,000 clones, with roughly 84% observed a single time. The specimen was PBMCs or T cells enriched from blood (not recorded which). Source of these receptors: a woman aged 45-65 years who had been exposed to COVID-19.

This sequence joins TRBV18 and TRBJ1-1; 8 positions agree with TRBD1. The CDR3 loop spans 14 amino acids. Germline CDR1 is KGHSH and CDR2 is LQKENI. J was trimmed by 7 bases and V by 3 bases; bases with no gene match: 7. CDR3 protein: CASSPQQGGVEAFF. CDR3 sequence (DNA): TGTGCCAGCTCACCCCAACAGGGGGGGGTTGAAGCTTTCTTT.

Here the CDR3 DNA reads TGTGCCAGCAGCCCCGGGACAGGTGGGGGTGAAAAACTGTTTTTT. Its protein product is CASSPGTGGGEKLFF. The chain links TRBV5-4 to TRBJ1-4; 8 nucleotides match TRBD1. V lost 4 bases to trimming and J lost 7 bases; unmatched junction nucleotides: 9. Germline V gene sequence: CDR1 SGHNT, CDR2 YYREEE (reference sequence). The CDR3 sequence is 15 residues long.

The CDR3 sequence is CASSPDQGSSPLHF. The CDR3 DNA sequence: TGTGCCAGCAGTCCGGACCAAGGGAGTTCACCCCTCCACTTT. The V and J genes are TRBV2 and TRBJ1-6; D not certain. V was pared by 5 bases and J by 9 bases, with 14 bases between. Germline lookup yields CDR1 SNHLY and CDR2 FYNNEI. The CDR3 runs 14 residues.

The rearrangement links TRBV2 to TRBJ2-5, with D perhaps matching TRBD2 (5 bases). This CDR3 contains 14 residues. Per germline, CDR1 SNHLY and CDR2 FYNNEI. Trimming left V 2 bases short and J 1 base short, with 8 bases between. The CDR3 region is CASSESRGQETQYF. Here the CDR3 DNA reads TGTGCCAGCAGTGAAAGTCGGGGCCAAGAGACCCAGTACTTC.

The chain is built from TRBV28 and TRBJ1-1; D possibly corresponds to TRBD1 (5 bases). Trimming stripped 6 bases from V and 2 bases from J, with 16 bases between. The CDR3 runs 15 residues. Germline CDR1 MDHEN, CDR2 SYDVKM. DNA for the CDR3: TGTGCCAGCAGATTAGGAGGGGCGGGAAACACTGAAGCTTTCTTT. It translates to CASRLGGAGNTEAFF.

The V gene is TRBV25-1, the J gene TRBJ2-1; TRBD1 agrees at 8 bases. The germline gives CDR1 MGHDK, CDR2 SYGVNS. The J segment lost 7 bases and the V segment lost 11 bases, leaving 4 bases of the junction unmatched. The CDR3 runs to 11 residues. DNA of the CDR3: TGTGCCGTGACAGGGGTAAATGAGCAGTTCTTC. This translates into CAVTGVNEQFF.

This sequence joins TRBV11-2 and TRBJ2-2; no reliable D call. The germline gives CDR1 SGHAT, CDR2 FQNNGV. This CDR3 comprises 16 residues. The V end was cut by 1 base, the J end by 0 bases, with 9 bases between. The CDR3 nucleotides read TGTGCCAGCAGCTTAGTTACATCTCCGAACACCGGGGAGCTGTTTTTT. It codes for CASSLVTSPNTGELFF.

The CDR3 is CASILRQGGNQPQHF. The CDR3 nucleotides are TGTGCCAGCATATTGAGACAGGGCGGCAATCAGCCCCAGCATTTT. J is TRBJ1-5 and V is TRBV28; TRBD1 matches 7 bases. V shed 7 bases and J 2 bases; nucleotides not matched to a gene: 8. Germline V CDR1 and CDR2: MDHEN, SYDVKM. There are 15 residues in the CDR3.

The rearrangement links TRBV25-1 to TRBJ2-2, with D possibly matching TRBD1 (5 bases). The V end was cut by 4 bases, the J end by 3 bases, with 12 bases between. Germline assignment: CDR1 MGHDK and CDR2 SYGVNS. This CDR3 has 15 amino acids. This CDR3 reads CASSGQTADTGELFF. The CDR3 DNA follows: TGTGCCAGCAGTGGACAGACAGCAGACACCGGGGAGCTGTTTTTT.

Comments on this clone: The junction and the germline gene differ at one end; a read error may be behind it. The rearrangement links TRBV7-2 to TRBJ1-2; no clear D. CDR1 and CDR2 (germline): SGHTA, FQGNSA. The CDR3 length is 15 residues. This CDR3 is CASSPNNIGYYGYTF. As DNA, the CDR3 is TGTGCCAGCAGCCCAAACAACATAGGCTACTACGGCTACACCTTC.

CDR3 nucleotides: TGTGCCAGCAGCCAAGATACTTCCGCTCAGCCCCAGCATTTT. Its translation is CASSQDTSAQPQHF. V usage is TRBV3-1 (or the pseudogene TRBV3-2) and J usage is TRBJ1-5, with D uncertain. Germline CDR1 LGHDT, CDR2 YNNKEL (reference sequence). With 0 bases removed from V and 6 bases from J, the gap between germline ends came to 9 bases. The CDR3 sequence is 14 residues long.

The chain's CDR3 is CASGHPSAQHF. For the CDR3, the DNA is TGTGCCAGCGGACACCCCTCAGCCCAGCATTTT. This chain links TRBV27 with TRBJ1-5; D is perhaps TRBD1 (5 bases). The CDR3 runs to 11 residues. V lost 8 bases to trimming and J lost 11 bases, with 13 bases between them. Germline V gene data show CDR1 as MNHEY and CDR2 as SMNVEV (reference sequence).

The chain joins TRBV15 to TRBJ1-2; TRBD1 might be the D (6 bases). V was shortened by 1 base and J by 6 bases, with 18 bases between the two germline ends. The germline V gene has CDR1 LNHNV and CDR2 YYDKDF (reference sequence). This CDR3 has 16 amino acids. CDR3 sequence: CATSRVGAGGKNGYTF. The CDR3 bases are TGTGCCACCAGCAGAGTGGGGGCCGGAGGCAAGAATGGCTACACCTTC.

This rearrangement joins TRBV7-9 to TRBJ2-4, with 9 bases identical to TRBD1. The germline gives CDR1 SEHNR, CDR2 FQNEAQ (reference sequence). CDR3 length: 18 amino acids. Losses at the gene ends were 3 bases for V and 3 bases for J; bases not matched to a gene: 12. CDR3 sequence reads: CASSFGILQGAGKNIQYF. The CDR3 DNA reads TGTGCCAGCAGCTTCGGTATCCTACAGGGGGCAGGCAAAAACATTCAGTACTTC.

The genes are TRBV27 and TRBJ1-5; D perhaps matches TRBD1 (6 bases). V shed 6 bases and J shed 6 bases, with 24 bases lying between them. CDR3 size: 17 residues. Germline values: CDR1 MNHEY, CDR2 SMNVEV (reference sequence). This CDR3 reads CASRTSYYREPGQPQHF. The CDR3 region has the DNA TGTGCCAGCAGGACTAGCTATTACAGGGAACCCGGTCAGCCCCAGCATTTT.

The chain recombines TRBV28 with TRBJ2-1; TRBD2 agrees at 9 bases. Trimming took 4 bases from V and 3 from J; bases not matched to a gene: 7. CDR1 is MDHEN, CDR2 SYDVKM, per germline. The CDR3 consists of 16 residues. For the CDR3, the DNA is TGTGCCAGCAGTTCGCCGCGGGGGGGGGACTACAATGAGCAGTTCTTC. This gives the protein CASSSPRGGDYNEQFF.

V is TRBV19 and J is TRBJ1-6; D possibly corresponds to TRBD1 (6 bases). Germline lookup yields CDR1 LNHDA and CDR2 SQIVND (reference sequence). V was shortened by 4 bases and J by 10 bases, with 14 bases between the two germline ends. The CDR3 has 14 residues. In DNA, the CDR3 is TGTGCCAGTAGTAGCGACAGGACGGGATCACCCCTCCACTTT. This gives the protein CASSSDRTGSPLHF.

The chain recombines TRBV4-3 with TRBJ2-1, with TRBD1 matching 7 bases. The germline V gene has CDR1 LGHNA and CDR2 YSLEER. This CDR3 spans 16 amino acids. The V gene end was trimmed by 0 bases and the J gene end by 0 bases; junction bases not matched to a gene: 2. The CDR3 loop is CASSQDRTGSYNEQFF. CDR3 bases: TGCGCCAGCAGCCAAGACCGGACAGGCTCCTACAATGAGCAGTTCTTC.

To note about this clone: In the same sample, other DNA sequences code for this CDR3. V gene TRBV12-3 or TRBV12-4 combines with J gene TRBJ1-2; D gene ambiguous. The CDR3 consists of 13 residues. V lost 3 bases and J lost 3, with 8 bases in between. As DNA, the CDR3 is TGTGCCAGCAGTTTTCGCCAGTACTATGGCTACACCTTC. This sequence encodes CASSFRQYYGYTF.

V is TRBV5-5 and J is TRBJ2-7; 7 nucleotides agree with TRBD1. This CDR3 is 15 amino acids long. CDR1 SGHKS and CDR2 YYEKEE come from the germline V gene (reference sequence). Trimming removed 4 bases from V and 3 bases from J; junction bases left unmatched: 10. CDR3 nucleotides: TGTGCCAGCAGCCACCGTGGGACAGCCTTCTACGAGCAGTACTTC. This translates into CASSHRGTAFYEQYF.

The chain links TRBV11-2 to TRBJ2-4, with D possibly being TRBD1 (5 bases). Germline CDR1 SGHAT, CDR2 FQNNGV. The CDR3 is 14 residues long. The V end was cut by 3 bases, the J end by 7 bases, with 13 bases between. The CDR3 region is CASSFGAGYNIQYF. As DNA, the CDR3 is TGTGCCAGCAGCTTCGGTGCAGGGTACAACATTCAGTACTTC.

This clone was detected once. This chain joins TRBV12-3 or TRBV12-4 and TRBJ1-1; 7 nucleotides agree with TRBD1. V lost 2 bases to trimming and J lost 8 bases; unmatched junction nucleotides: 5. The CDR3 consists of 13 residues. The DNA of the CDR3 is TGTGCCAGCAGTTTAACGCAGGGGGGCGAAGCTTTCTTT. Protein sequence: CASSLTQGGEAFF.

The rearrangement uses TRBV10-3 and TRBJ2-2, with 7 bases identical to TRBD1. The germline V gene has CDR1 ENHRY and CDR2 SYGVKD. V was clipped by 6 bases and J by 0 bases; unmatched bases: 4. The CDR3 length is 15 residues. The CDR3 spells CAISPGTANTGELFF. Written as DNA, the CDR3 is TGTGCCATCAGCCCAGGGACAGCGAACACCGGGGAGCTGTTTTTT.

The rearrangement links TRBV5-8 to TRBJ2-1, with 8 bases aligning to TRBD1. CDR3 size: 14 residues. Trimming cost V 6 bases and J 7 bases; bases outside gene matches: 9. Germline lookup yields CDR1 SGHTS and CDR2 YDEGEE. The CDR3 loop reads CASKDRAPTNEQFF. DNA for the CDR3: TGTGCCAGCAAGGACAGGGCCCCGACAAATGAGCAGTTCTTC. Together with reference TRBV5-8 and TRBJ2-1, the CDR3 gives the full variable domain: EAGVTQSPTHLIKTRGQQATLRCSPISGHTSVYWYQQALGLGLQFLLWYDEGEERNRGNFPPRFSGRQFPNYSSELNVNALELEDSALYLCASKDRAPTNEQFFGPGTRLTVL.

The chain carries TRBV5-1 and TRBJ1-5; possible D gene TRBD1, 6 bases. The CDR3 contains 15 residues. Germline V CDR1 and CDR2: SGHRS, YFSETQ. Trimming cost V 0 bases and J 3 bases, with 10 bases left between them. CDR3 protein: CASSLDGGFNQPQHF. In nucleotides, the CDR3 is TGCGCCAGCAGCTTGGATGGGGGCTTCAATCAGCCCCAGCATTTT.

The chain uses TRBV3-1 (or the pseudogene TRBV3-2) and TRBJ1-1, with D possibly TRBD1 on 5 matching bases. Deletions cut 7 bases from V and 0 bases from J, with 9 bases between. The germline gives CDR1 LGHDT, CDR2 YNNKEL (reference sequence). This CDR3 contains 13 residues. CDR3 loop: CASTRQLNTEAFF. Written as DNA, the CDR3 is TGTGCCAGCACCCGACAGCTGAACACTGAAGCTTTCTTT.

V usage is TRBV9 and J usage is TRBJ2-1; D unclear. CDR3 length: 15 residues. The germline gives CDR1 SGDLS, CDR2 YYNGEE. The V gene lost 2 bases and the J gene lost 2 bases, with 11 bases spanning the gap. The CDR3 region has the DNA TGTGCCAGCAGCGTGGGCGCCTCCACCTACAATGAGCAGTTCTTC. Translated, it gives CASSVGASTYNEQFF.

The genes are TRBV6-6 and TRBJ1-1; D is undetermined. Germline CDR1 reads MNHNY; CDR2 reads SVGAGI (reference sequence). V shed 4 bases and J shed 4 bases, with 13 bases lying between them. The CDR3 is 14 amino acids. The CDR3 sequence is CASSSAGGITEAFF. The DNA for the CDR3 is TGTGCCAGCAGTTCCGCGGGCGGGATCACTGAAGCTTTCTTT.